The rows below give T cell receptor beta chains drawn from one sample of a study of human T cells and chemical hapten exposure. TCRdb reprocessed the RACE reads via MiXCR and lists one record per CDR3 protein. This repertoire shows 99,000 or so distinct CDR3 sequences, roughly a third found once; its top ten account for around 2.7%. The sequenced sample was whole blood, obtained in connection with sensitization to the hapten diphenylcyclopropenone (DPC). Source of these receptors: a man aged 35 to 55 with alopecia areata. Some clones in this sample may be carry-over from other donors' samples. Both conserved end residues are part of each CDR3. Fields, in order: V gene, clone size, D gene, J gene, CDR3 DNA, CDR3 protein. A D gene is named only where the DNA matches it firmly. Clone size appears in some rows only: once, few, many, or a class for an expanded clone.

V: TRBV5-5
size: NA
D: NA
J: TRBJ2-7
DNA: TGTGCCAGCAGCTTGCTAGGGGCTCGGTCCTACGAGCAGTACTTC
CDR3: CASSLLGARSYEQYF

V: TRBV20-1
size: NA
D: TRBD2
J: TRBJ2-5
DNA: TGCAGTGCTGTCCGGGAGGGCCGGGGGGATACCCAGTACTTC
CDR3: CSAVREGRGDTQYF

V: TRBV6-5
size: NA
D: TRBD2
J: TRBJ2-7
DNA: TGTGCCAGCAGTACGAGACTAGCGGGGCACTCCTACGAGCAGTACTTC
CDR3: CASSTRLAGHSYEQYF

V: TRBV10-3
size: NA
D: TRBD2
J: TRBJ2-7
DNA: TGTGCCATCAGTGAGTCGACTCGGGGAGGGGCCTACGAGCAGTACTTC
CDR3: CAISESTRGGAYEQYF

V: TRBV12-3/TRBV12-4
size: NA
D: TRBD1
J: TRBJ2-1
DNA: TGTGCCAGTTTCCGACCTCGGGACAGGGGGCGGAGGTACGAGAATGAGCAGTTCTTC
CDR3: CASFRPRDRGRRYENEQFF

V: TRBV12-3/TRBV12-4
size: NA
D: TRBD2
J: TRBJ2-1
DNA: TGTGCCAGCAGTTGGACTAGCGGGACCTCCTACAATGAGCAGTTCTTC
CDR3: CASSWTSGTSYNEQFF

V: TRBV28
size: NA
D: NA
J: TRBJ2-5
DNA: TGTGCCAGCAGTTTCAGACAGCTCGAGACCCAGTACTTC
CDR3: CASSFRQLETQYF

V: TRBV13
size: few
D: NA
J: TRBJ2-3
DNA: TGTGCCAGCAGCTTAGTTAGGGCGGATACGCAGTATTTT
CDR3: CASSLVRADTQYF

V: TRBV29-1
size: NA
D: NA
J: TRBJ2-3
DNA: TGCAGCGTTGTAGGGGCGACGGACACAGATACGCAGTATTTT
CDR3: CSVVGATDTDTQYF

V: TRBV29-1
size: many
D: TRBD2
J: TRBJ2-3
DNA: TGCAGCGTTGAGCGGGAGGCAGATACGCAGTATTTT
CDR3: CSVEREADTQYF

V: TRBV7-3
size: NA
D: NA
J: TRBJ2-1
DNA: TGTGCCAGCAGCTTAATACCAGCAACGGGTGAGCAGTTCTTC
CDR3: CASSLIPATGEQFF

V: TRBV5-1
size: NA
D: NA
J: TRBJ2-7
DNA: TGCGCCAGCAGCCCCGTTCCGGGCACCTACGAGCAGTACTTC
CDR3: CASSPVPGTYEQYF

V: TRBV7-8
size: NA
D: NA
J: TRBJ1-6
DNA: TGTGCCAGCAGCTTTGGGGTCAGCTCCTATAATTCACCCCTCCACTTT
CDR3: CASSFGVSSYNSPLHF

V: TRBV11-2
size: few
D: NA
J: TRBJ2-5
DNA: TGTGCCAGCAGCTCTAGACTAGGGGCGCGAGGAGAGACCCAGTACTTC
CDR3: CASSSRLGARGETQYF

V: TRBV27
size: NA
D: NA
J: TRBJ1-6
DNA: TGTGCCAGCAGTTCGCGAACCGGACCCCTCCACTTT
CDR3: CASSSRTGPLHF

V: TRBV10-3
size: few
D: NA
J: TRBJ2-3
DNA: TGTGCCATTACAAGTGGCACAGATACGCAGTATTTT
CDR3: CAITSGTDTQYF

V: TRBV12-5
size: NA
D: NA
J: TRBJ2-1
DNA: TGTGCTAGTGGTCCCCGGACGGGAAATGAGCAGTTCTTC
CDR3: CASGPRTGNEQFF

V: TRBV18
size: many
D: NA
J: TRBJ2-5
DNA: TGTGCCAGCTCACCGGAGGAGACCCAGTACTTC
CDR3: CASSPEETQYF

V: TRBV24-1
size: NA
D: NA
J: TRBJ1-5
DNA: TGTGCCACCAGTTCTGTTGGTCAGCCCCAGCATTTT
CDR3: CATSSVGQPQHF

V: TRBV11-1
size: NA
D: NA
J: TRBJ2-7
DNA: TGTGCCAGCAGCCCGCTGGGGCCGACCTACGAGCAGTACTTC
CDR3: CASSPLGPTYEQYF

V: TRBV13
size: many
D: TRBD2
J: TRBJ2-7
DNA: TGTGCCAGCAGCGGGGGAGGGCCCGAATACGAGCAGTACTTC
CDR3: CASSGGGPEYEQYF

V: TRBV5-1
size: NA
D: NA
J: TRBJ2-3
DNA: TGCGCCAGCAGCTTGAACCCCAATCAGCCCCAGTATTTT
CDR3: CASSLNPNQPQYF

V: TRBV6-2/TRBV6-3
size: NA
D: NA
J: TRBJ2-7
DNA: TGTGCCAGCAGTCCCCCGGGTCCGGCGGGATTCTACGAGCAGTACTTC
CDR3: CASSPPGPAGFYEQYF

V: TRBV6-5
size: few
D: NA
J: TRBJ1-3
DNA: TGTGCCAGCAGACAGCAGAGCTCTGGAAACACCATATATTTT
CDR3: CASRQQSSGNTIYF

V: TRBV29-1
size: few
D: TRBD1
J: TRBJ1-2
DNA: TGCAGCGTTGATCCTCCGACAGGGGGCAACTATGGCTACACCTTC
CDR3: CSVDPPTGGNYGYTF

V: TRBV28
size: NA
D: NA
J: TRBJ1-2
DNA: TGTGCCAGCAACATCCAGGACTATGGCTACACCTTC
CDR3: CASNIQDYGYTF

V: TRBV6-2/TRBV6-3
size: NA
D: NA
J: TRBJ1-1
DNA: TGTGCCAGCAGTTACCCCTCCCTGGGCAACTTGAACACTGAAGCTTTCTTT
CDR3: CASSYPSLGNLNTEAFF

V: TRBV12-3/TRBV12-4
size: few
D: NA
J: TRBJ2-7
DNA: TGTGCCAGCACCCCGGACAGTAACTACGAGCAGTACTTC
CDR3: CASTPDSNYEQYF

V: TRBV6-5
size: NA
D: NA
J: TRBJ1-5
DNA: TGTGCCAGCAGTCCCCGGGGTCATAGCAATCAGCCCCAGCATTTT
CDR3: CASSPRGHSNQPQHF

V: TRBV2
size: NA
D: NA
J: TRBJ1-6
DNA: TGTGCCAGCAGTGAATCCGGGTCCTATAATTCACCCCTCCACTTT
CDR3: CASSESGSYNSPLHF

V: TRBV5-6
size: NA
D: NA
J: TRBJ2-7
DNA: TGTGCCAGCAGCTTGGGCAGATCCTACGAGCAGTACTTC
CDR3: CASSLGRSYEQYF

V: TRBV4-1
size: NA
D: TRBD2
J: TRBJ2-1
DNA: TGCGCCAGCAGAACGGGACTAGCTCGCAATGAGCAGTTCTTC
CDR3: CASRTGLARNEQFF

V: TRBV10-3
size: few
D: NA
J: TRBJ2-4
DNA: TGTGCCATCAGTGAGTCGTCCGGGAGCAAGGCCAAAAACATTCAGTACTTC
CDR3: CAISESSGSKAKNIQYF

V: TRBV20-1
size: NA
D: TRBD2
J: TRBJ2-1
DNA: TGCAGTGGCTGGACTAGCCTAGAGGATGAGCAGTTCTTC
CDR3: CSGWTSLEDEQFF

V: TRBV20-1
size: few
D: TRBD2
J: TRBJ2-6
DNA: TGCAGTGCTGGGACCGGGGGGGTTCCCCTTTCGGGGGCCAACGTCCTGACTTTC
CDR3: CSAGTGGVPLSGANVLTF

V: TRBV9
size: NA
D: TRBD2
J: TRBJ2-1
DNA: TGTGCCAGCAGCGCGCCGGGGCTAGCGGGAACAAATGAGCAGTTCTTC
CDR3: CASSAPGLAGTNEQFF

V: TRBV7-9
size: NA
D: NA
J: TRBJ2-3
DNA: TGTGCCAGCAGCTTAAGGTTCGCACGGCCCGGCGCAGATACGCAGTATTTT
CDR3: CASSLRFARPGADTQYF

V: TRBV18
size: few
D: NA
J: TRBJ2-2
DNA: TGTGCCAGCTCACCGGTTGCGGGCATTAACACCGGGGAGCTGTTTTTT
CDR3: CASSPVAGINTGELFF

V: TRBV5-6
size: few
D: NA
J: TRBJ1-5
DNA: TGTGCCAGCAGCCCAAGGGGTGGCAATCAGCCCCAGCATTTT
CDR3: CASSPRGGNQPQHF

V: TRBV29-1
size: few
D: TRBD1
J: TRBJ2-2
DNA: TGCAGCGTTCCACAGGGGGATGCGAACACCGGGGAGCTGTTTTTT
CDR3: CSVPQGDANTGELFF

V: TRBV28
size: few
D: TRBD2
J: TRBJ2-7
DNA: TGTGCCAGCAGTGGGACTAGCGGGAGTGACGAGCAGTACTTC
CDR3: CASSGTSGSDEQYF

V: TRBV29-1
size: few
D: NA
J: TRBJ2-1
DNA: TGCAGCGTTGACGGGGAGAGCTCCTACAATGAGCAGTTCTTC
CDR3: CSVDGESSYNEQFF

V: TRBV6-2/TRBV6-3
size: few
D: NA
J: TRBJ2-7
DNA: TGTGCCAGCAGTTCCCGAGGGACTGGCTCCTACGAGCAGTACTTC
CDR3: CASSSRGTGSYEQYF

V: TRBV7-2
size: NA
D: NA
J: TRBJ2-7
DNA: TGTGCCAGCAGTCCCCAGAGTGGTGCCTACGAGCAGTACTTC
CDR3: CASSPQSGAYEQYF

V: TRBV5-6
size: NA
D: TRBD1
J: TRBJ1-1
DNA: TGTGCCAGCAGCGTGGCTCTGACAGGGACTGAAGCTTTCTTT
CDR3: CASSVALTGTEAFF

V: TRBV9
size: NA
D: TRBD1
J: TRBJ2-5
DNA: TGTGCCAGCAGCGTAGGGACAGGCCAAGAGACCCAGTACTTC
CDR3: CASSVGTGQETQYF

V: TRBV20-1
size: NA
D: TRBD2
J: TRBJ2-1
DNA: TGCAGTGCTAGAATGACTAGCGGATCCTACAATGAGCAGTTCTTC
CDR3: CSARMTSGSYNEQFF

V: TRBV29-1
size: NA
D: NA
J: TRBJ2-5
DNA: TGCAGCGTTGTGCGGCAGTCCCGCGAGACCCAGTACTTC
CDR3: CSVVRQSRETQYF